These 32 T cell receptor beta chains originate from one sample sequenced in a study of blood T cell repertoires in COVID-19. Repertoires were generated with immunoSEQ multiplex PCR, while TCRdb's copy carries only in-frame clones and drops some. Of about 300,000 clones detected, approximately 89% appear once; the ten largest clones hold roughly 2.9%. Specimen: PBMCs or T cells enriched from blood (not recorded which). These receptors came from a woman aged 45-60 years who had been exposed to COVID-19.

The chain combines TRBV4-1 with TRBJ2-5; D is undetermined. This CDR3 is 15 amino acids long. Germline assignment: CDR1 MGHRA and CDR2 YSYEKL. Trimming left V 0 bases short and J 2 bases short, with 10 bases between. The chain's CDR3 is CASSQDRNLQETQYF. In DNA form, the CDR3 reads TGCGCCAGCAGCCAAGATAGAAACCTGCAAGAGACCCAGTACTTC.

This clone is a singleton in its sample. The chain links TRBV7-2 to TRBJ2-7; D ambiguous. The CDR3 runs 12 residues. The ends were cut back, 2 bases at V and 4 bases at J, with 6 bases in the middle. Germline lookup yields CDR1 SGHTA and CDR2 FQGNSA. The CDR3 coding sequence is TGTGCCAGCAGCTTAATCTCTTACGAGCAGTACTTC. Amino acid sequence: CASSLISYEQYF.

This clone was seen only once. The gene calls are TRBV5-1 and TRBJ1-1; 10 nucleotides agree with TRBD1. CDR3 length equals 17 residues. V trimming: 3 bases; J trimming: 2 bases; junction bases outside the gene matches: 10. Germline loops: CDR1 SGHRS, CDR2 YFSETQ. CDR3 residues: CASSSLVRDRGNTEAFF. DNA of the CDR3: TGCGCCAGCAGCTCACTGGTCCGGGACAGGGGTAACACTGAAGCTTTCTTT.

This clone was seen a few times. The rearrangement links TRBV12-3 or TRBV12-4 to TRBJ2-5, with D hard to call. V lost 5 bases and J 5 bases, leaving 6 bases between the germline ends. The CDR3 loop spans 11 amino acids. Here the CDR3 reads CASSPAETQYF. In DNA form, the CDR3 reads TGTGCCAGCAGTCCCGCGGAGACCCAGTACTTC.

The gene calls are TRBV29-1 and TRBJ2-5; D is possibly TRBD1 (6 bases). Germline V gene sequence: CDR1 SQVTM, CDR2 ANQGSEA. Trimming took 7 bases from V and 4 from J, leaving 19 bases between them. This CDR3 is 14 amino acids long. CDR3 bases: TGCAGCGCCCACAGGGATCCTTCTGGAGAGACCCAGTACTTC. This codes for CSAHRDPSGETQYF.

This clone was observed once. The CDR3 DNA is TGTGCCAGCAGCTCACAGGGATGGAATGAAGCTTTCTTT. Protein: CASSSQGWNEAFF. V is TRBV7-9 and J is TRBJ1-1, with TRBD1 as a possible D gene (6 bases). Germline V gene sequence: CDR1 SEHNR, CDR2 FQNEAQ (reference sequence). Trimming removed 4 bases from V and 7 bases from J, with 13 bases in between. The CDR3 length is 13 residues.

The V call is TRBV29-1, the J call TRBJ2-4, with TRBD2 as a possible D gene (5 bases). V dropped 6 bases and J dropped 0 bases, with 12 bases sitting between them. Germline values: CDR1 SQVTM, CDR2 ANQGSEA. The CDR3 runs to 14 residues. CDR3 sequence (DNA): TGCAGCGTCCGGGGTATCCTAGCCAAAAACATTCAGTACTTC. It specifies CSVRGILAKNIQYF.

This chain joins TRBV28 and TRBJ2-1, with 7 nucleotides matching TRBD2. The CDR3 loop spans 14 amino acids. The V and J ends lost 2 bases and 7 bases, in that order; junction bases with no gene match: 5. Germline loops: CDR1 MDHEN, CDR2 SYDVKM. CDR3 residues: CASSLRGDRNEQFF. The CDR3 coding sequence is TGTGCCAGCAGTTTACGGGGGGATCGTAATGAGCAGTTCTTC.

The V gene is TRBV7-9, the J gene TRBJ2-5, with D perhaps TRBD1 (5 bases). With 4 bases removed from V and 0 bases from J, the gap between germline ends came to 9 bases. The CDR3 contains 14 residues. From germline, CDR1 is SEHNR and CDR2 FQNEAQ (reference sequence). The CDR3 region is CASSSQEYQETQYF. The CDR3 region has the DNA TGTGCCAGCAGCTCACAGGAGTACCAAGAGACCCAGTACTTC. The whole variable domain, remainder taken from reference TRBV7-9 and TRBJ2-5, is DTGVSQNPRHKITKRGQNVTFRCDPISEHNRLYWYRQTLGQGPEFLTYFQNEAQLEKSRLLSDRFSAERPKGSFSTLEIQRTEQGDSAMYLCASSSQEYQETQYFGPGTRLLVL.

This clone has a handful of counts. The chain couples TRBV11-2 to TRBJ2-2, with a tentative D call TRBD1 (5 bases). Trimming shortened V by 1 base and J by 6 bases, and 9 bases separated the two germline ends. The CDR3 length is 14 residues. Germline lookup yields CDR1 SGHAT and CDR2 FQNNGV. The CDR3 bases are TGTGCCAGCAGCTTAGGGACACCGGCCGGGGAGCTGTTTTTT. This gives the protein CASSLGTPAGELFF.

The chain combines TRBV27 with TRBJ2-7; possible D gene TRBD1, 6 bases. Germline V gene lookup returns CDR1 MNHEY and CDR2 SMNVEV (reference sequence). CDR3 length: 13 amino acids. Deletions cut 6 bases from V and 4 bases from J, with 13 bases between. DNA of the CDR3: TGTGCCAGCAGGGCAGGGGAGAGATACGAGCAGTACTTC. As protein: CASRAGERYEQYF.

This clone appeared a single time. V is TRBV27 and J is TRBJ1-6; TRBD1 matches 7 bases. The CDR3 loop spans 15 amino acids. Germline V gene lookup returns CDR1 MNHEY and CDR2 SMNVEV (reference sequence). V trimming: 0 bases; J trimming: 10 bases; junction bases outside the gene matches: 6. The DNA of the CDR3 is TGTGCCAGCAGTTTATCGCCTCAGGGGGTATCACCCCTCCACTTT. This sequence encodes CASSLSPQGVSPLHF.

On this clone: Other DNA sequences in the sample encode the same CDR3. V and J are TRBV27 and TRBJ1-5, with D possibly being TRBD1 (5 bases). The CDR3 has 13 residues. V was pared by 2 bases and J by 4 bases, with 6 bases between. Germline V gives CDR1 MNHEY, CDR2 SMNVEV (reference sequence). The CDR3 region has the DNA TGTGCCAGCAGTTTAAGGGGTAATCAGCCCCAGCATTTT. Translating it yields CASSLRGNQPQHF.

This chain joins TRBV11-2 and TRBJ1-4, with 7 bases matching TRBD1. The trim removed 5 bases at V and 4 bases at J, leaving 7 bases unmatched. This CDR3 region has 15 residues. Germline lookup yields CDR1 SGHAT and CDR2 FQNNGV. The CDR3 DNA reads TGTGCCAGCAGCACTGGACAGGCCAATAATGAAAAACTGTTTTTT. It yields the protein CASSTGQANNEKLFF.

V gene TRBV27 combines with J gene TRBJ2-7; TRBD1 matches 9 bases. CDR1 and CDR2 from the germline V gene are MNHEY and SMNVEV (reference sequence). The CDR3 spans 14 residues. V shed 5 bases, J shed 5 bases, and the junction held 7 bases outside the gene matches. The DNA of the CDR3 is TGTGCCAGCAGTCTCGAGGGACAGGGCCACGAGCAGTACTTC. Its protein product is CASSLEGQGHEQYF.

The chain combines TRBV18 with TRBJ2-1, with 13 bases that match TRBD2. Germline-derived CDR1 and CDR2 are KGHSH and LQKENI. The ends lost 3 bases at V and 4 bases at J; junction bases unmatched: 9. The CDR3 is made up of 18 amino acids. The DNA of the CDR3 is TGTGCCAGCTCACCGACTCTGGGACTAGCGGGATCGTACAATGAGCAGTTCTTC. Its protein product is CASSPTLGLAGSYNEQFF.

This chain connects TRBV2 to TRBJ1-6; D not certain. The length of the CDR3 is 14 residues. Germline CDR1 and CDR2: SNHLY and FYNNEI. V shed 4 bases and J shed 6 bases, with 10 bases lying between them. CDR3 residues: CASSAPGPNSPLHF. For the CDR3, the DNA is TGTGCCAGCAGTGCCCCAGGCCCTAATTCACCCCTCCACTTT.

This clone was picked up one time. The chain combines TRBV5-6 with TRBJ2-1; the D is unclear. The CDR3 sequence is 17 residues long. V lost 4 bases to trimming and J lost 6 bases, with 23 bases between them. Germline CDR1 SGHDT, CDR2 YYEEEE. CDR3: CASSPPDEDLFFNEQFF. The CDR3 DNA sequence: TGTGCCAGCAGCCCCCCAGATGAAGATCTTTTTTTCAATGAGCAGTTCTTC.

CDR3 protein: CASSFLGDTGELFF. The CDR3 DNA is TGTGCCAGCAGCTTCTTGGGAGACACCGGGGAGCTGTTTTTT. This sequence joins TRBV7-2 and TRBJ2-2, with D tentatively TRBD2 (5 bases). This CDR3 region has 14 residues. Trimming removed 3 bases from V and 3 bases from J, with 8 bases in between. Germline V gives CDR1 SGHTA, CDR2 FQGNSA.

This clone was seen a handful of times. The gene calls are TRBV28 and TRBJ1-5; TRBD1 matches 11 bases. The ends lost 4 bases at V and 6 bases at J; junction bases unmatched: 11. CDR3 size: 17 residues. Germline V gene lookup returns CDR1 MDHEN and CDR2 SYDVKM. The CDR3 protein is CASSSPPWTGGSQPQHF. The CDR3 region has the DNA TGTGCCAGCAGTTCACCCCCGTGGACAGGGGGCAGTCAGCCCCAGCATTTT.

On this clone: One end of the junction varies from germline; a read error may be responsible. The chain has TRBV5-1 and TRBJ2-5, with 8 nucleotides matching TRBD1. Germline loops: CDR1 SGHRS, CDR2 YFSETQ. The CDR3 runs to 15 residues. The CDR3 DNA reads TGCGCCAGCAGCAACGGACAGGGCGACCAGGAGACCCAGTACTTC. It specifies CASSNGQGDQETQYF. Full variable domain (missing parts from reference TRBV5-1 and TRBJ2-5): KAGVTQTPRYLIKTRGQQVTLSCSPISGHRSVSWYQQTPGQGLQFLFEYFSETQRNKGNFPGRFSGRQFSNSRSEMNVSTLELGDSALYLCASSNGQGDQETQYFGPGTRLLVL.

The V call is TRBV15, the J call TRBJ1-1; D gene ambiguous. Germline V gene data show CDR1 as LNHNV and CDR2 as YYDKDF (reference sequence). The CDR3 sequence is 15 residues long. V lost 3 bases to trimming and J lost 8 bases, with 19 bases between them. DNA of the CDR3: TGTGCCACCAGCAGGATACCGGGAGGACTCCACGAAGCTTTCTTT. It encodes CATSRIPGGLHEAFF.

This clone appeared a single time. CDR3 in amino acids: CATSDLGTGGIYGYTF. The DNA for the CDR3 is TGTGCCACCAGTGATTTAGGGACAGGGGGGATCTATGGCTACACCTTC. The rearrangement joins TRBV24-1 to TRBJ1-2; 11 bases agree with TRBD1. After removal of 1 base from V and 4 bases from J, the junction contained 4 bases not matched to a gene. The length of the CDR3 is 16 residues. The germline CDR1 and CDR2 sequences are KGHDR and SFDVKD.

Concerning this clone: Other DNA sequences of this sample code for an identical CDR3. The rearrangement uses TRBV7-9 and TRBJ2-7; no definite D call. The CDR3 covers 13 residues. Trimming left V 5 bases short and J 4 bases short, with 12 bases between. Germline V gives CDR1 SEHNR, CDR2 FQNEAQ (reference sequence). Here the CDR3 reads CASSPSGSYEQYF. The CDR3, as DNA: TGTGCCAGCAGCCCGTCGGGTAGTTACGAGCAGTACTTC.

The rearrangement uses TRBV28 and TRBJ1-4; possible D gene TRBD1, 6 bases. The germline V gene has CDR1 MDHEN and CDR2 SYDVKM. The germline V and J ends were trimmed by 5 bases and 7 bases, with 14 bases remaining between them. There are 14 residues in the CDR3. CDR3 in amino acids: CASSLRGLTEKLFF. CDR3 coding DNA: TGTGCCAGCAGTCTCAGGGGTCTAACTGAAAAACTGTTTTTT. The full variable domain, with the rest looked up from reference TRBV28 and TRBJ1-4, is DVKVTQSSRYLVKRTGEKVFLECVQDMDHENMFWYRQDPGLGLRLIYFSYDVKMKEKGDIPEGYSVSREKKERFSLILESASTNQTSMYLCASSLRGLTEKLFFGSGTQLSVL.

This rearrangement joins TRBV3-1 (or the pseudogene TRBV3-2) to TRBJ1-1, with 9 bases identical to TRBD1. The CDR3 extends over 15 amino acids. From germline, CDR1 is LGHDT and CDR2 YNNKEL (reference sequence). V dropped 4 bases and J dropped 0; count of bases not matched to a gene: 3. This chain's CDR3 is CASSPGTGLNTEAFF. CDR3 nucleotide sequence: TGTGCCAGCAGCCCGGGGACAGGGCTGAACACTGAAGCTTTCTTT.

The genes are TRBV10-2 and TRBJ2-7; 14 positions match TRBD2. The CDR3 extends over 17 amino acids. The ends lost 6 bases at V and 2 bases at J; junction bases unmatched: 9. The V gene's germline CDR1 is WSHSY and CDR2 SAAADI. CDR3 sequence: CASSDPGLAGATYEQYF. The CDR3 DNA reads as TGCGCCAGCAGCGATCCGGGACTAGCGGGGGCAACCTACGAGCAGTACTTC.

The chain's CDR3 is CASSLGTGGWSNQPQHF. The CDR3 bases are TGTGCCAGCAGCTTAGGGACAGGGGGGTGGAGCAATCAGCCCCAGCATTTT. V gene TRBV7-9 combines with J gene TRBJ1-5, with 10 bases that match TRBD1. Germline V lookup: CDR1 SEHNR, CDR2 FQNEAQ (reference sequence). This CDR3 contains 17 residues. V was clipped by 1 base and J by 1 base; unmatched bases: 4.

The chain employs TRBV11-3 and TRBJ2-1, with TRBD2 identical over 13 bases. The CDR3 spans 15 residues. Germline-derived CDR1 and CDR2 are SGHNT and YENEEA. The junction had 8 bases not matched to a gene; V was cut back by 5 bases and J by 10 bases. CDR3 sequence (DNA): TGTGCCAGCAGCCCATACCCGGGACTAGCGGGAGAGCAGTTCTTC. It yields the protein CASSPYPGLAGEQFF.

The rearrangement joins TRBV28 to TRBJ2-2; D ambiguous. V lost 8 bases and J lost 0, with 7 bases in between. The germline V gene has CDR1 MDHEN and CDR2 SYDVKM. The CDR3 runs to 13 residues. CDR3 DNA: TGTGCCAGCTCACAGCCGAACACCGGGGAGCTGTTTTTT. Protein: CASSQPNTGELFF.

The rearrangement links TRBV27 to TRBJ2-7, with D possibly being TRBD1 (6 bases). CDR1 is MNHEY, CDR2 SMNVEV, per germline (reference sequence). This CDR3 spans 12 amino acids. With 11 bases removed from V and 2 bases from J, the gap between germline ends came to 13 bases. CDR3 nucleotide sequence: TGTGCCTCCCACAGGGTCCCCTACGAGCAGTACTTC. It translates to CASHRVPYEQYF.

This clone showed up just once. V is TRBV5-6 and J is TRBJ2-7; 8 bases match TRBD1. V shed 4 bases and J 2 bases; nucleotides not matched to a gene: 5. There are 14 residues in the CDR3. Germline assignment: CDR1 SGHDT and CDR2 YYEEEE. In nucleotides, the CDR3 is TGTGCCAGCAGCCCACGGACAGGGACCTACGAGCAGTACTTC. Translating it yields CASSPRTGTYEQYF.